Presented here are 18 T cell receptor beta chains from one specimen sequenced in a study of blood T cell repertoires in COVID-19. TCRdb keeps only in-frame clones here, not all; method: immunoSEQ multiplex PCR. Here the sample spans 90,000 or so clones, more than 70% being singletons. The sample was peripheral blood. Receptors originate from a human donor in a cohort sampled during active COVID-19.

A single count supports this clone. This chain joins TRBV27 and TRBJ2-3; 8 nucleotides align to TRBD2. The CDR3 is 15 amino acids. Per the germline V gene, CDR1 is MNHEY and CDR2 is SMNVEV (reference sequence). With 2 bases clipped from V and 2 bases from J, the junction kept 3 bases outside the gene matches. The CDR3 is CASSLGRGVTDTQYF. The CDR3 DNA follows: TGTGCCAGCAGTTTAGGGCGGGGGGTCACAGATACGCAGTATTTT.

V is TRBV18 and J is TRBJ1-5, with 8 bases aligning to TRBD1. The CDR3 consists of 19 residues. CDR1 is KGHSH, CDR2 LQKENI, per germline. Trimming took 1 base from V and 0 from J; bases not matched to a gene: 11. The CDR3 is CASSPRENRGIVSNQPQHF. CDR3 coding DNA: TGTGCCAGCTCACCACGGGAAAACAGGGGGATTGTTAGCAATCAGCCCCAGCATTTT. The whole variable domain, remainder taken from reference TRBV18 and TRBJ1-5, is NAGVMQNPRHLVRRRGQEARLRCSPMKGHSHVYWYRQLPEEGLKFMVYLQKENIIDESGMPKERFSAEFPKEGPSILRIQQVVRGDSAAYFCASSPRENRGIVSNQPQHFGDGTRLSIL.

The V and J genes are TRBV11-3 and TRBJ2-3, with 12 bases lining up with TRBD2. This CDR3 region has 15 residues. V shed 4 bases, J shed 5 bases, and the junction held 4 bases outside the gene matches. CDR1 is SGHNT, CDR2 YENEEA, per germline. Here the CDR3 reads CASSSTSGGLDTQYF. The CDR3 nucleotides read TGTGCCAGCAGCTCGACTAGCGGGGGATTAGATACGCAGTATTTT.

The gene calls are TRBV7-9 and TRBJ1-4; possible D gene TRBD1, 6 bases. Germline V gives CDR1 SEHNR, CDR2 FQNEAQ (reference sequence). V was pared by 1 base and J by 8 bases, with 14 bases between. This CDR3 is built from 15 residues. CDR3 DNA: TGTGCCAGCAGCTTAGTCGCAGGGGTTGGGGAAAAACTGTTTTTT. It specifies CASSLVAGVGEKLFF.

The chain combines TRBV19 with TRBJ1-4; D ambiguous. This CDR3 is built from 15 residues. Germline-derived CDR1 and CDR2 are LNHDA and SQIVND (reference sequence). V was cut by 4 bases and J by 5 bases, with 14 bases left in between. The CDR3: CASSNPWAGNEKLFF. The CDR3 DNA sequence: TGTGCCAGTAGTAACCCATGGGCGGGGAATGAAAAACTGTTTTTT.

V usage is TRBV9 and J usage is TRBJ2-1; TRBD2 aligns across 11 bases. The germline V gene has CDR1 SGDLS and CDR2 YYNGEE. After removal of 2 bases from V and 7 bases from J, the junction contained 5 bases not matched to a gene. The CDR3 sequence is 15 residues long. The CDR3 here is CASSVQASGGNEQFF. The CDR3 DNA follows: TGTGCCAGCAGCGTCCAGGCTAGCGGGGGGAATGAGCAGTTCTTC. The full variable domain, its missing parts supplied by reference TRBV9 and TRBJ2-1, is DSGVTQTPKHLITATGQRVTLRCSPRSGDLSVYWYQQSLDQGLQFLIQYYNGEERAKGNILERFSAQQFPDLHSELNLSSLELGDSALYFCASSVQASGGNEQFFGPGTRLTVL.

The J gene is TRBJ2-3, the V gene TRBV7-2; 8 bases are shared with TRBD2. This CDR3 has 17 residues. J was trimmed by 4 bases and V by 2 bases; bases with no gene match: 11. Germline loops: CDR1 SGHTA, CDR2 FQGNSA. CDR3 sequence (DNA): TGTGCCAGCAGCTTAAAACTTCGGGGGGGCGTCGCAGATACGCAGTATTTT. Translating gives CASSLKLRGGVADTQYF.

J is TRBJ1-1 and V is TRBV12-5; D possibly corresponds to TRBD1 (5 bases). The CDR3 spans 14 residues. The V gene lost 0 bases and the J gene lost 6 bases, with 11 bases spanning the gap. Germline-derived CDR1 and CDR2 are LGHNT and FRNRAP. CDR3 loop: CASGLVQARPEAFF. In DNA form, the CDR3 reads TGTGCTAGTGGTTTGGTACAGGCAAGGCCTGAAGCTTTCTTT.

The chain uses TRBV19 and TRBJ2-7; 9 bases line up with TRBD1. V dropped 6 bases and J dropped 2; count of bases not matched to a gene: 5. The CDR3 extends over 14 amino acids. Germline loops: CDR1 LNHDA, CDR2 SQIVND (reference sequence). The CDR3 sequence: CASRAGTGTYEQYF. The CDR3 nucleotides read TGTGCCAGTAGAGCCGGGACAGGGACCTACGAGCAGTACTTC.

This chain links TRBV28 with TRBJ1-1; D might be TRBD1 (5 bases). Germline CDR1 MDHEN, CDR2 SYDVKM. This CDR3 is 14 amino acids long. Trimming stripped 3 bases from V and 4 bases from J, with 12 bases between. The CDR3 sequence is CASSFPETVTEAFF. CDR3 DNA: TGTGCCAGCAGTTTTCCGGAGACAGTCACTGAAGCTTTCTTT. Based on the CDR3 plus reference TRBV28 and TRBJ1-1, the full variable domain is DVKVTQSSRYLVKRTGEKVFLECVQDMDHENMFWYRQDPGLGLRLIYFSYDVKMKEKGDIPEGYSVSREKKERFSLILESASTNQTSMYLCASSFPETVTEAFFGQGTRLTVV.

The chain recombines TRBV3-1 (or the pseudogene TRBV3-2) with TRBJ1-1, with a possible D match to TRBD1 (6 bases). This CDR3 is built from 14 residues. Trimming stripped 4 bases from V and 0 bases from J, with 9 bases between. From germline, CDR1 is LGHDT and CDR2 YNNKEL (reference sequence). The CDR3, as DNA: TGTGCCAGCAGCCTCGAGGGGGTGAACACTGAAGCTTTCTTT. Its protein is CASSLEGVNTEAFF.

This sequence joins TRBV7-9 and TRBJ1-4; D not certain. V lost 2 bases, J lost 3 bases, and 19 bases lay in between. This CDR3 is 18 amino acids long. Germline assignment: CDR1 SEHNR and CDR2 FQNEAQ (reference sequence). The CDR3 nucleotides are TGTGCCAGCAGCTTAAGGCGGCAGTACCCCTCATCTAATGAAAAACTGTTTTTT. Encoded protein: CASSLRRQYPSSNEKLFF.

The J gene is TRBJ1-1, the V gene TRBV6-1; no firm D call. This CDR3 has 14 amino acids. Germline V gene data show CDR1 as MNHNS and CDR2 as SASEGT. With 2 bases removed from V and 1 base from J, the gap between germline ends came to 8 bases. The CDR3 nucleotides are TGTGCCAGCAGTGAACTGTTGGCGAACACTGAAGCTTTCTTT. It codes for CASSELLANTEAFF.

The chain combines TRBV30 with TRBJ1-5, with D unclear. CDR1 is GTSNPN and CDR2 is SVGIG in the germline V gene (reference sequence). Trimming left V 2 bases short and J 5 bases short, with 22 bases between. The CDR3 has 17 amino acids. The CDR3 here is CAWSKETFRRSDQPQHF. The CDR3 coding sequence is TGTGCCTGGAGTAAAGAGACATTCCGCCGGTCAGATCAGCCCCAGCATTTT.

The V gene is TRBV4-2, the J gene TRBJ2-3, with 8 positions matching TRBD1. The germline CDR1 and CDR2 sequences are LGHNA and YNFKEQ. V was pared by 0 bases and J by 1 base, with 3 bases of the junction left unmatched. The CDR3 runs 16 residues. CDR3 DNA sequence: TGTGCCAGCAGCCAAGATGGGACAGGAGGCACAGATACGCAGTATTTT. Encoded protein: CASSQDGTGGTDTQYF.

The rearrangement joins TRBV5-4 to TRBJ2-7; D perhaps matches TRBD1 (6 bases). Between the trimmed V and J ends, which lost 0 bases and 3 bases, there was a span of 13 bases. Germline V gene data show CDR1 as SGHNT and CDR2 as YYREEE (reference sequence). CDR3 length: 15 amino acids. The CDR3 coding sequence is TGTGCCAGCAGCTTGGGGACAAGGACAGACTACGAGCAGTACTTC. It encodes CASSLGTRTDYEQYF.

V and J are TRBV28 and TRBJ1-2; D remains unclear. Germline lookup yields CDR1 MDHEN and CDR2 SYDVKM. The CDR3 length is 11 residues. The V gene lost 5 bases and the J gene lost 13 bases, with 14 bases spanning the gap. Here the CDR3 reads CASSPTGSFTF. In DNA, the CDR3 is TGTGCCAGCAGTCCCACGGGGAGTTTCACCTTC.

This chain joins TRBV19 and TRBJ2-6; TRBD1 matches at 7 bases. The CDR3 is made up of 16 amino acids. With 5 bases clipped from V and 1 base from J, the junction kept 5 bases outside the gene matches. Germline values: CDR1 LNHDA, CDR2 SQIVND (reference sequence). The DNA for the CDR3 is TGTGCCAGTAGTCCGACAGGGTGGTCTGGGGCCAACGTCCTGACTTTC. Translating it yields CASSPTGWSGANVLTF.